These 30 T cell receptor beta chains share one sample of origin, sequenced in a study of naive and memory T cell subsets. The beta constant-region primer was an equimolar mix of two oligonucleotides covering TRBC1 and TRBC2. Four rounds of PCR amplified the ligated cDNA using nested alpha and beta constant-region primers plus SP2. Each CDR3 protein gets one entry after TCRdb re-called the UMI-ligation and nested PCR reads with MiXCR. This table has more than 100,000 distinct CDR3 sequences, around 35% appearing once. The specimen was central memory CD4+ T cells from blood. Receptors were obtained from a human donor in good health.

This clonotype was counted many times. This chain uses TRBV20-1 with TRBJ2-3, with D unresolved. The CDR3 consists of 13 residues. Trimming shortened V by 2 bases and J by 3 bases, and 9 bases separated the two germline ends. CDR1 DFQATT and CDR2 SNEGSKA come from the germline V gene (reference sequence). The CDR3: CSARLDNTDTQYF. DNA for the CDR3: TGCAGTGCTAGACTGGATAATACAGATACGCAGTATTTT.

The chain recombines TRBV20-1 with TRBJ1-1; D remains unclear. V dropped 3 bases and J dropped 1 base, with 12 bases sitting between them. The germline CDR1 and CDR2 sequences are DFQATT and SNEGSKA (reference sequence). This CDR3 is built from 14 residues. The CDR3 bases are TGCAGTGCTAGCGCGATAGTAACGAACACTGAAGCTTTCTTT. Protein: CSASAIVTNTEAFF.

This clonotype was observed many times. The chain combines TRBV28 with TRBJ1-5, with D perhaps matching TRBD1 (5 bases). Per germline, CDR1 MDHEN and CDR2 SYDVKM. There are 12 residues in the CDR3. Between the trimmed V and J ends, which lost 7 bases and 4 bases, there was a span of 8 bases. DNA of the CDR3: TGTGCCAGCACCTCAGGGAATCAGCCCCAGCATTTT. Protein product: CASTSGNQPQHF.

Details on this clonotype: Since a much larger clone is just one base distant, this may be a read error. V gene TRBV7-2 combines with J gene TRBJ2-7, with TRBD2 matching 12 bases. The CDR3 is 15 amino acids. Germline V gives CDR1 SGHTA, CDR2 FQGNSA. The CDR3 is CASSLAGGPVYERYF. CDR3 bases: TGTGCCAGCAGCCTAGCGGGAGGGCCTGTCTACGAGCGGTACTTC.

The chain recombines TRBV12-3 or TRBV12-4 with TRBJ2-1, with a tentative D call TRBD2 (6 bases). The CDR3 totals 14 residues. Trimming took off 10 bases at V and 2 bases at J, with 15 bases between the two ends. The DNA for the CDR3 is TGTGCCACCACGCGGGGTAACACCTACAATGAGCAGTTCTTC. Protein sequence: CATTRGNTYNEQFF.

J is TRBJ2-7 and V is TRBV28; 8 bases fit TRBD2. V lost 7 bases and J lost 6; bases outside the gene matches: 14. The CDR3 has 15 residues. CDR1 is MDHEN and CDR2 is SYDVKM in the germline V gene. CDR3 region: CASNIAGTRDAEQYF. The CDR3 coding sequence is TGTGCCAGCAACATTGCCGGGACTAGGGATGCCGAGCAGTACTTC.

The CDR3: CASSTILAGNRFDYEQYF. The DNA for the CDR3 is TGTGCCAGCAGCACCATACTAGCGGGAAATCGGTTCGACTACGAGCAGTACTTC. This chain uses TRBV7-8 with TRBJ2-7, with 10 bases aligning to TRBD2. The CDR3 sequence is 18 residues long. In germline, CDR1 is SGHVS, CDR2 FQNEAQ. V shed 5 bases and J 3 bases; nucleotides not matched to a gene: 16.

Only a few counts were recorded for this clonotype. The CDR3 protein is CAVIGVSGPEAFF. CDR3 coding DNA: TGTGCCGTAATAGGAGTATCAGGCCCTGAAGCTTTCTTT. The chain joins TRBV30 to TRBJ1-1; D not certain. The length of the CDR3 is 13 residues. Germline V gives CDR1 GTSNPN, CDR2 SVGIG (reference sequence). The germline V and J ends were trimmed by 8 bases and 6 bases, with 19 bases remaining between them.

The chain is built from TRBV12-3 or TRBV12-4 and TRBJ1-5; 9 nucleotides match TRBD1. Unmatched junction bases numbered 6, after V lost 8 bases and J lost 1 base. The CDR3 has 15 amino acids. DNA for the CDR3: TGTGCCAGCGGGCTGACAGGGGGAAGCAATCAGCCCCAGCATTTT. Its protein product is CASGLTGGSNQPQHF.

The chain carries TRBV7-8 and TRBJ1-1; TRBD1 is a possible D gene (5 bases). Trimming pared 6 bases from V and 6 bases from J, leaving 8 bases between. Per the germline V gene, CDR1 is SGHVS and CDR2 is FQNEAQ. CDR3 length equals 11 residues. DNA of the CDR3: TGTGCCAGCAGGAGGGGCTCTGAAGCTTTCTTT. Its translation: CASRRGSEAFF.

The chain recombines TRBV27 with TRBJ2-1, with 7 bases fitting TRBD1. The CDR3 sequence is 13 residues long. Germline V gene sequence: CDR1 MNHEY, CDR2 SMNVEV (reference sequence). The V and J ends lost 5 bases and 5 bases, in that order; junction bases with no gene match: 3. CDR3 sequence (DNA): TGTGCCAGCAGTATACAGGGGCACAATGAGCAGTTCTTC. Translation gives CASSIQGHNEQFF.

This clonotype has just a few counts. The chain employs TRBV27 and TRBJ2-1, with D unclear. Deletions cut 5 bases from V and 0 bases from J, with 8 bases between. The CDR3 has 14 residues. From germline, CDR1 is MNHEY and CDR2 SMNVEV (reference sequence). CDR3 sequence reads: CASSRRTSYNEQFF. In DNA form, the CDR3 reads TGTGCCAGCAGTCGACGAACCTCCTACAATGAGCAGTTCTTC.

The chain employs TRBV2 and TRBJ2-7; 10 bases map to TRBD1. The CDR3 runs 14 residues. Germline CDR1 is SNHLY and CDR2 is FYNNEI. J gave up 4 bases and V 4 bases, and 4 bases lay outside the gene matches. For the CDR3, the DNA is TGTGCCAGCAGTGTTGACAGGGGGCAGTACGAGCAGTACTTC. Its protein is CASSVDRGQYEQYF.

There are many counts of this clonotype. V gene TRBV14 combines with J gene TRBJ2-3, with D possibly being TRBD1 (7 bases). Trimming took 0 bases from V and 5 from J, leaving 24 bases between them. Germline V gives CDR1 SGHDN, CDR2 FVKESK. The CDR3 covers 19 residues. CDR3 DNA: TGTGCCAGCAGCCAAGATGGTCTTCGTACAGGGGAGGCAAGAGATACGCAGTATTTT. Its translation: CASSQDGLRTGEARDTQYF.

The chain links TRBV7-9 to TRBJ1-2, with D possibly being TRBD1 (5 bases). Between the trimmed V and J ends, which lost 3 bases and 2 bases, there was a span of 10 bases. The length of the CDR3 is 14 residues. CDR1 and CDR2 from the germline V gene are SEHNR and FQNEAQ (reference sequence). The CDR3 sequence is CASSFQGQNYGYTF. The CDR3 DNA is TGTGCCAGCAGCTTCCAGGGCCAGAACTATGGCTACACCTTC.

In this sample, this clonotype turned up a few times. The rearrangement joins TRBV7-2 to TRBJ2-3, with 7 positions matching TRBD2. The ends lost 3 bases at V and 6 bases at J; junction bases unmatched: 12. The CDR3 is 16 residues long. CDR1 and CDR2 (germline): SGHTA, FQGNSA. The DNA of the CDR3 is TGTGCCAGCAGCTTGGAGGGAGCGGGAAGTTATGATACGCAGTATTTT. Amino acid sequence: CASSLEGAGSYDTQYF.

This clonotype appeared a few times. The V gene is TRBV20-1, the J gene TRBJ1-5; TRBD1 is a possible D gene (5 bases). Germline-derived CDR1 and CDR2 are DFQATT and SNEGSKA (reference sequence). The CDR3 is 14 residues long. The ends were cut back, 1 base at V and 5 bases at J, with 12 bases in the middle. The CDR3 region has the DNA TGCAGTGCTAGAGGGGCGGGGGGAGATCAGCCCCAGCATTTT. Encoded protein: CSARGAGGDQPQHF.

The chain employs TRBV20-1 and TRBJ2-4; 11 nucleotides align to TRBD1. Germline V gene sequence: CDR1 DFQATT, CDR2 SNEGSKA (reference sequence). Losses at the gene ends were 6 bases for V and 6 bases for J; bases not matched to a gene: 7. This CDR3 comprises 14 residues. DNA of the CDR3: TGCAGTGCCCGGGGACAGGGGGTGGGAAACATTCAGTACTTC. It specifies CSARGQGVGNIQYF.

This clonotype was observed at least ten times. The gene calls are TRBV28 and TRBJ2-7; D is possibly TRBD1 or TRBD2 (7 bases each). Germline-derived CDR1 and CDR2 are MDHEN and SYDVKM. V shed 2 bases and J shed 1 base, with 27 bases lying between them. The CDR3 is made up of 20 amino acids. For the CDR3, the DNA is TGTGCCAGCAGTTTACCCCGGACAGGCACCGGAGTTAGCGGGTCCTACGAGCAGTACTTC. This gives the protein CASSLPRTGTGVSGSYEQYF.

The chain carries TRBV3-1 and TRBJ2-7, with 14 nucleotides matching TRBD2. Germline V CDR1 and CDR2: LGHDT, YNNKEL (reference sequence). V shed 4 bases, J shed 7 bases, and the junction held 15 bases outside the gene matches. The CDR3 consists of 18 residues. CDR3 region: CASSPGTSGSRRLGEQYF. CDR3 DNA: TGTGCCAGCAGCCCCGGGACTAGCGGGAGCAGGAGGTTGGGGGAGCAGTACTTC.

This clonotype was seen just once. The CDR3 reads CATSREQSHNSPLHF. The CDR3 bases are TGTGCCACCAGCAGAGAACAGTCCCATAATTCACCCCTCCACTTT. The V gene is TRBV15, the J gene TRBJ1-6, with unresolved D. The V end was cut by 0 bases, the J end by 5 bases, with 8 bases between. This CDR3 contains 15 residues. Per the germline V gene, CDR1 is LNHNV and CDR2 is YYDKDF (reference sequence). The whole variable domain, remainder taken from reference TRBV15 and TRBJ1-6, is DAMVIQNPRYQVTQFGKPVTLSCSQTLNHNVMYWYQQKSSQAPKLLFHYYDKDFNNEADTPDNFQSRRPNTSFCFLDIRSPGLGDTAMYLCATSREQSHNSPLHFGNGTRLTVT.

The V call is TRBV10-3, the J call TRBJ2-7; 7 bases match TRBD1. The CDR3 sequence is 15 residues long. Trimming took 6 bases from V and 6 from J; bases not matched to a gene: 14. Germline assignment: CDR1 ENHRY and CDR2 SYGVKD. CDR3 in DNA: TGTGCCATCAGCCCAGGACTTAAGGGGGCTGGCGAGCAGTACTTC. The encoded protein is CAISPGLKGAGEQYF.

V usage is TRBV29-1 and J usage is TRBJ1-1, with D maybe TRBD1 (5 bases). Germline V CDR1 and CDR2: SQVTM, ANQGSEA. Trimming stripped 8 bases from V and 6 bases from J, with 25 bases between. The CDR3 loop spans 15 amino acids. CDR3 coding DNA: TGCAGCCCCTGGGACCGATCGAGGAACCCTTCTGAAGCTTTCTTT. Protein sequence: CSPWDRSRNPSEAFF.

The chain uses TRBV9 and TRBJ2-5, with a weak D call TRBD1 (5 bases). Trimming stripped 3 bases from V and 4 bases from J, with 16 bases between. In germline, CDR1 is SGDLS, CDR2 YYNGEE. The CDR3 spans 15 residues. The CDR3 sequence: CASSDGAGLVETQYF. CDR3 DNA: TGTGCCAGCAGCGATGGAGCAGGGTTGGTAGAGACCCAGTACTTC.

This clonotype has at least ten counts. The genes are TRBV20-1 and TRBJ2-3; TRBD2 matches at 7 bases. From germline, CDR1 is DFQATT and CDR2 SNEGSKA (reference sequence). Losses at the gene ends were 5 bases for V and 0 bases for J; bases not matched to a gene: 5. This CDR3 contains 14 residues. The CDR3 reads CSAPGLVSTDTQYF. The DNA for the CDR3 is TGCAGTGCTCCCGGACTAGTCAGCACAGATACGCAGTATTTT.

The CDR3 sequence: CASSYRQRIGNTIYF. The CDR3 nucleotides read TGTGCCAGCAGCTATCGCCAGCGGATTGGAAACACCATATATTTT. The chain uses TRBV12-3 or TRBV12-4 and TRBJ1-3; no clear D. This CDR3 contains 15 residues. Between the trimmed V and J ends, which lost 6 bases and 3 bases, there was a span of 15 bases.

This chain's CDR3 is CSVRGRRGYTF. In nucleotides, the CDR3 is TGCAGCGTCAGGGGGCGTCGAGGCTACACCTTC. The chain has TRBV29-1 and TRBJ1-2, with 8 bases that match TRBD1. CDR3 length equals 11 residues. V gave up 6 bases and J gave up 8 bases; unmatched junction bases: 5. Germline V lookup: CDR1 SQVTM, CDR2 ANQGSEA.

The chain uses TRBV14 and TRBJ2-5, with D possibly TRBD2 on 5 matching bases. The CDR3 runs to 14 residues. With 4 bases removed from V and 2 bases from J, the gap between germline ends came to 11 bases. The germline V gene encodes CDR1 SGHDN and CDR2 FVKESK. CDR3 protein: CASSRRTLQETQYF. The CDR3 DNA reads as TGTGCCAGCAGCCGACGGACTCTTCAAGAGACCCAGTACTTC.

This clonotype appeared a few times. The chain has TRBV20-1 and TRBJ1-5, with unresolved D. Germline CDR1 reads DFQATT; CDR2 reads SNEGSKA (reference sequence). The V end lost 0 bases, the J end lost 1 base, and 10 bases lay between the germline ends. This CDR3 is built from 15 residues. The CDR3 bases are TGCAGTGCTAGAGATTCAGGCCGCAGCAATCAGCCCCAGCATTTT. It yields the protein CSARDSGRSNQPQHF.

This chain links TRBV3-1 with TRBJ1-1; D unresolved. V dropped 7 bases and J dropped 1 base, with 16 bases sitting between them. This CDR3 has 15 residues. The V gene's germline CDR1 is LGHDT and CDR2 YNNKEL (reference sequence). In DNA form, the CDR3 reads TGTGCCAGCACCCCGGTTGGTAGAGGGAACACTGAAGCTTTCTTT. It codes for CASTPVGRGNTEAFF.